Below, 4 T cell receptor beta chains from the same sample are listed, as sequenced in a study of blood T cell repertoires in COVID-19. Generated by immunoSEQ multiplex PCR, the TCRdb table keeps only in-frame clones and is missing some. Of some 240,000 clones in the sample, 90% were seen once. Specimen: peripheral blood. The receptor source for this set is a woman aged 60-75 years with COVID-19, enrolled during active disease.

This chain links TRBV5-5 with TRBJ1-2; a weak D match, TRBD1 (6 bases). This CDR3 contains 15 residues. V lost 4 bases, J lost 4 bases, and 17 bases lay in between. Per germline, CDR1 SGHKS and CDR2 YYEKEE (reference sequence). The CDR3 DNA reads TGTGCCAGCAGCAGCGGTCCGGGGGGCATCTATGGCTACACCTTC. Its translation: CASSSGPGGIYGYTF. Full variable domain (missing parts from reference TRBV5-5 and TRBJ1-2): DAGVTQSPTHLIKTRGQQVTLRCSPISGHKSVSWYQQVLGQGPQFIFQYYEKEERGRGNFPDRFSARQFPNYSSELNVNALLLGDSALYLCASSSGPGGIYGYTFGSGTRLTVV.

The chain joins TRBV6-6 to TRBJ2-3; 7 bases align to TRBD1. From germline, CDR1 is MNHNY and CDR2 SVGAGI (reference sequence). Germline trimming cut 7 bases from V and 3 bases from J; bases unmatched to any gene: 7. The CDR3 runs 14 residues. CDR3 coding DNA: TGTGCCAGCAAGTTTGACAGGGTGACAGATACGCAGTATTTT. Encoded protein: CASKFDRVTDTQYF.

V is TRBV11-2 and J is TRBJ2-2, with TRBD2 matching 8 bases. V shed 5 bases, J shed 1 base, and the junction held 3 bases outside the gene matches. CDR1 SGHAT and CDR2 FQNNGV come from the germline V gene. The CDR3 is 15 residues long. The CDR3 DNA reads as TGTGCCAGCAGCGCGCTAGCGGGGAACACCGGGGAGCTGTTTTTT. Protein: CASSALAGNTGELFF.

The chain combines TRBV19 with TRBJ2-1; TRBD2 is a possible D gene (5 bases). Trimming left V 3 bases short and J 2 bases short, with 17 bases between. Germline V gene data show CDR1 as LNHDA and CDR2 as SQIVND (reference sequence). The CDR3 loop spans 17 amino acids. CDR3 DNA sequence: TGTGCCAGTAGTATGGATGCGGGCCAGTCCCCCTACAATGAGCAGTTCTTC. Translating it yields CASSMDAGQSPYNEQFF.